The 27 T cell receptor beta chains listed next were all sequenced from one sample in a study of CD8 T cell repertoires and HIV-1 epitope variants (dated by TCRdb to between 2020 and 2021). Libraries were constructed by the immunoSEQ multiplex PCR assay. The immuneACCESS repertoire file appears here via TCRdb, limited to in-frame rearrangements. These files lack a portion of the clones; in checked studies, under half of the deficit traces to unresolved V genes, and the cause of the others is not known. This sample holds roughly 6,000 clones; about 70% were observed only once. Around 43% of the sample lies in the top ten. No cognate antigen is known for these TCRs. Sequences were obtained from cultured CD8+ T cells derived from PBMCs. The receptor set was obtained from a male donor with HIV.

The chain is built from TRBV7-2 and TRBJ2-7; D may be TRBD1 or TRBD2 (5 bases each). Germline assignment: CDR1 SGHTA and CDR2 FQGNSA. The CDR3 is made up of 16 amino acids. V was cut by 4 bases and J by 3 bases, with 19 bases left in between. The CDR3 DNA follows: TGTGCCAGCAGCTCCTTGGGACCTTCAGGTAGCTACGAGCAGTACTTC. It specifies CASSSLGPSGSYEQYF. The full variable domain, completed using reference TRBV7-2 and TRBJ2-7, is GAGVSQSPSNKVTEKGKDVELRCDPISGHTALYWYRQSLGQGLEFLIYFQGNSAPDKSGLPSDRFSAERTGGSVSTLTIQRTQQEDSAVYLCASSSLGPSGSYEQYFGPGTRLTVT.

This CDR3 is CASSPRGMGASRTEAFF. The CDR3 DNA reads as TGTGCCAGCAGCCCCCGGGGGATGGGGGCATCGAGAACTGAAGCTTTCTTT. The gene calls are TRBV5-5 and TRBJ1-1; D might be TRBD1 (6 bases). The V end was cut by 4 bases, the J end by 5 bases, with 24 bases between. Germline lookup yields CDR1 SGHKS and CDR2 YYEKEE (reference sequence). The CDR3 consists of 17 residues.

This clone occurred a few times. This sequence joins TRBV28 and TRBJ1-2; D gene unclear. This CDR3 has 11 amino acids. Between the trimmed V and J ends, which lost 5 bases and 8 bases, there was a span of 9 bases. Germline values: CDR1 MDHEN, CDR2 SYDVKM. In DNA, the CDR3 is TGTGCCAGCAGTCTGCCGGGAGGCTACACCTTC. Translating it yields CASSLPGGYTF.

The CDR3 reads CASSLVTSEPEGVTDTQYF. CDR3 DNA sequence: TGTGCCAGCAGCTTGGTAACTAGCGAACCGGAGGGTGTCACAGATACGCAGTATTTT. The rearrangement uses TRBV5-4 and TRBJ2-3; 7 bases map to TRBD2. CDR1 is SGHNT, CDR2 YYREEE, per germline (reference sequence). The CDR3 totals 19 residues. Trimming cost V 0 bases and J 2 bases; bases outside gene matches: 15.

The CDR3 DNA is TGTGCCAGCAGCAGGGACCAGGAGGGTCAGCCCCAGCATTTT. Amino acid sequence: CASSRDQEGQPQHF. V gene TRBV11-2 combines with J gene TRBJ1-5; maybe TRBD1 (5 bases). Between the trimmed V and J ends, which lost 5 bases and 6 bases, there was a span of 14 bases. The CDR3 is 14 amino acids. The germline V gene encodes CDR1 SGHAT and CDR2 FQNNGV.

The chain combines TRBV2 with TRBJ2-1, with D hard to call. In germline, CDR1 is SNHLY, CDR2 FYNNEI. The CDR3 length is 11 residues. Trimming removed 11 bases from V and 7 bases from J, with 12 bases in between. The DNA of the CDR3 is TGTGCCTGCCAGGTGGGGAATGAGCAGTTCTTC. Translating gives CACQVGNEQFF.

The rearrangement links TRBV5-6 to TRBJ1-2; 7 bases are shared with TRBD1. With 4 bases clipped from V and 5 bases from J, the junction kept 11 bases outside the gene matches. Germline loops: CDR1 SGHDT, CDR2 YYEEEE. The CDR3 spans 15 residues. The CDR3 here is CASSQGVQNDYGYTF. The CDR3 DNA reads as TGTGCCAGCAGCCAGGGGGTTCAAAACGATTATGGCTACACCTTC.

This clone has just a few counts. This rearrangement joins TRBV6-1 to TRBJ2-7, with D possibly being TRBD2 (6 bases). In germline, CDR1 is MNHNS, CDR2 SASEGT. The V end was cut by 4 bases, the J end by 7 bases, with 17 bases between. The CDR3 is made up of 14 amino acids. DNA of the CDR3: TGTGCCAGCAGTGGCGGTGGAGGGTATCCGGAGCAGTACTTC. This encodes CASSGGGGYPEQYF.

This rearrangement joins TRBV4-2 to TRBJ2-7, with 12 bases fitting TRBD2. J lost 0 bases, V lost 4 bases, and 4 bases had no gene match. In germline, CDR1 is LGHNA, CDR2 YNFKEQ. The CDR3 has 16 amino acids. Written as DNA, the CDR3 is TGTGCCAGCAGCCTCGAGACTAGCGGGAGCTCCTACGAGCAGTACTTC. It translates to CASSLETSGSSYEQYF.

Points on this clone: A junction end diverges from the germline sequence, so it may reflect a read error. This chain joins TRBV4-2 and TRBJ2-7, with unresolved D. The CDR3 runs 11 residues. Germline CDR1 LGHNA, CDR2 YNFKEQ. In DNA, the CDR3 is TGTGCCAGCAGCCAAGGAGGCTCCACAGACTTC. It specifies CASSQGGSTDF.

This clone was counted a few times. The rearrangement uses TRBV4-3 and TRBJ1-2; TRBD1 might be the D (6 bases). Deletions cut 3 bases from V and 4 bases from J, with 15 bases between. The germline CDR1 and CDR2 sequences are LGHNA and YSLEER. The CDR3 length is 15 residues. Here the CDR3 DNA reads TGCGCCAGCAGCCAGAACAGGGATTGGCGCTATGGCTACACCTTC. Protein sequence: CASSQNRDWRYGYTF.

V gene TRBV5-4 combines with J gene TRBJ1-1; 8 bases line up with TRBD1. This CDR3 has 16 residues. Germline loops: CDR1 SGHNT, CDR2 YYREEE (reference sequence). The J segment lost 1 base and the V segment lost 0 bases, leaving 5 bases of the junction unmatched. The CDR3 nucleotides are TGTGCCAGCAGCTTGGATAGGGGACAGGCGAACACTGAAGCTTTCTTT. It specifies CASSLDRGQANTEAFF.

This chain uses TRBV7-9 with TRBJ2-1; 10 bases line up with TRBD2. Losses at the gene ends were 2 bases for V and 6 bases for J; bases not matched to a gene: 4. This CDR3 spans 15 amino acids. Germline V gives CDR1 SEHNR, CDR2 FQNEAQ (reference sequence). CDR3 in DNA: TGTGCCAGCAGCTTACTAGCGGGAGAGGGCAATGAGCAGTTCTTC. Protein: CASSLLAGEGNEQFF.

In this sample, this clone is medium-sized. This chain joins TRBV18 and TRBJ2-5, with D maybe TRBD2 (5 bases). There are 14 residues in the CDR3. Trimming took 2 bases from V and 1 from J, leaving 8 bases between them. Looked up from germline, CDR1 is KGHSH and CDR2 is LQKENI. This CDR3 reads CASSPGLSQETQYF. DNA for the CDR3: TGTGCCAGCTCACCAGGACTTTCCCAAGAGACCCAGTACTTC.

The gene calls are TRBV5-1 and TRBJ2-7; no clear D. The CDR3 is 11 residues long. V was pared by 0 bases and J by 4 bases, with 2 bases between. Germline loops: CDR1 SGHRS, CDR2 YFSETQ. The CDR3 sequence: CASSLGYEQYF. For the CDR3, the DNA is TGCGCCAGCAGCTTGGGGTACGAGCAGTACTTC.

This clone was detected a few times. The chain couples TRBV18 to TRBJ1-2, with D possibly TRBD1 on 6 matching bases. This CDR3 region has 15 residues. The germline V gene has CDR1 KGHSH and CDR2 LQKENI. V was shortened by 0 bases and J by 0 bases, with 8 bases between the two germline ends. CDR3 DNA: TGTGCCAGCTCACCACCGGGGGGCACTAACTATGGCTACACCTTC. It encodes CASSPPGGTNYGYTF.

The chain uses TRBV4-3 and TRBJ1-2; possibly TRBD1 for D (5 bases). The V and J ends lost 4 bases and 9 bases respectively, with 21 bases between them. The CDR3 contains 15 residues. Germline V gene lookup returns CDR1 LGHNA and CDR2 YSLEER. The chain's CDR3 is CASSRLPAQGLSYTF. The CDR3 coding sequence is TGCGCCAGCAGCCGACTACCGGCCCAGGGACTAAGCTACACCTTC.

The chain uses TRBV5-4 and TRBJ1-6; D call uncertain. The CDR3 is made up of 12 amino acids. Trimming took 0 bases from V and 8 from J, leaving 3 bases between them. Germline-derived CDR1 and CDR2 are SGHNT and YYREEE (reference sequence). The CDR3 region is CASSLDDSPLHF. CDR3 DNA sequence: TGTGCCAGCAGCTTGGACGATTCACCCCTCCACTTT.

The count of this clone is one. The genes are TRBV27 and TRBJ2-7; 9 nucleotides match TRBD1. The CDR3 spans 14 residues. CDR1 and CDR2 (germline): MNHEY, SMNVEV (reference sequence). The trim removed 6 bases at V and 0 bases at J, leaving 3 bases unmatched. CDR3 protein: CASRQGASSYEQYF. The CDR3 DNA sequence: TGTGCCAGCAGACAGGGGGCTTCCTCCTACGAGCAGTACTTC.

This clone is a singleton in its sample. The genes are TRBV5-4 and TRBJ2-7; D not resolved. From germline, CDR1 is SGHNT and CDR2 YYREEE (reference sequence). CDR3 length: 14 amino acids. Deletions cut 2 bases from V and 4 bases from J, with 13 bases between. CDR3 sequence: CASSFVDRSYEQYF. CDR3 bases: TGTGCCAGCAGCTTCGTAGACCGTTCTTACGAGCAGTACTTC. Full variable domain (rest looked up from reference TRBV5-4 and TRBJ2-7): ETGVTQSPTHLIKTRGQQVTLRCSSQSGHNTVSWYQQALGQGPQFIFQYYREEENGRGNFPPRFSGLQFPNYSSELNVNALELDDSALYLCASSFVDRSYEQYFGPGTRLTVT.

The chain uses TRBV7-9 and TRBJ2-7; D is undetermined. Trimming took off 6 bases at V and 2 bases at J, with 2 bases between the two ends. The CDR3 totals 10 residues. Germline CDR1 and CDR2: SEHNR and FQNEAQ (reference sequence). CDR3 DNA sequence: TGTGCCAGCAGTACCTACGAGCAGTACTTC. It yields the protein CASSTYEQYF.

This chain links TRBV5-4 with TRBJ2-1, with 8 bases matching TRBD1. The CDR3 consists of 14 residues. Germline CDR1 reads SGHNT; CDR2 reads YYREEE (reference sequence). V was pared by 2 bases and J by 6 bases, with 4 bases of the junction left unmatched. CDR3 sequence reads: CASSFPGQGNEQFF. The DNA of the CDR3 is TGTGCCAGCAGCTTCCCTGGACAGGGCAATGAGCAGTTCTTC.

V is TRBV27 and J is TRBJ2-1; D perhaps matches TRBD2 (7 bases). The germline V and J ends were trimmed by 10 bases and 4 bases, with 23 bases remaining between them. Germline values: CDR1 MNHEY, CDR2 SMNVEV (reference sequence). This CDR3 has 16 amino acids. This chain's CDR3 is CATGGGGRGTYNEQFF. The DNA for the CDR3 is TGTGCCACTGGGGGGGGCGGGAGAGGAACGTACAATGAGCAGTTCTTC.

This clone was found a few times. The CDR3 sequence is CASSQGDSPNNQPQHF. As DNA, the CDR3 is TGCGCCAGCAGCCAGGGAGACTCTCCCAACAATCAGCCCCAGCATTTT. The J gene is TRBJ1-5, the V gene TRBV5-1; D possibly corresponds to TRBD1 (5 bases). The germline V gene encodes CDR1 SGHRS and CDR2 YFSETQ. Trimming pared 4 bases from V and 3 bases from J, leaving 17 bases between. The CDR3 covers 16 residues.

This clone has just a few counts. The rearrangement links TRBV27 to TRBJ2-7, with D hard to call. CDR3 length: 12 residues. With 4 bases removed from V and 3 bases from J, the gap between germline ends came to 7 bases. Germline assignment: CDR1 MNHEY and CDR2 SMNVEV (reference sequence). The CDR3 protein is CASSSTIYEQYF. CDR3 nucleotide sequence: TGTGCCAGCAGTTCCACTATCTACGAGCAGTACTTC.

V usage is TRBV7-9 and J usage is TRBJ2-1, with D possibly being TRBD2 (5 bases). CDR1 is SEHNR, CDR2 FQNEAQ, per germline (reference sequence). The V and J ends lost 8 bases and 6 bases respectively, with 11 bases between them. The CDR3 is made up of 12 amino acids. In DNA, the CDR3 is TGTGCCAGCGGCTCGGGGTTCAATGAGCAGTTCTTC. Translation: CASGSGFNEQFF.

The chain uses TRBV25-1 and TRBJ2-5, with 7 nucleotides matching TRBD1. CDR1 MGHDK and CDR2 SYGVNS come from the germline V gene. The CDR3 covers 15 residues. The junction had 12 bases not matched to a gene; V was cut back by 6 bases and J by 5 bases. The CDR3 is CASSDPRQGWETQYF. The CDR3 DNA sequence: TGTGCCAGCAGCGACCCCAGACAGGGATGGGAGACCCAGTACTTC.